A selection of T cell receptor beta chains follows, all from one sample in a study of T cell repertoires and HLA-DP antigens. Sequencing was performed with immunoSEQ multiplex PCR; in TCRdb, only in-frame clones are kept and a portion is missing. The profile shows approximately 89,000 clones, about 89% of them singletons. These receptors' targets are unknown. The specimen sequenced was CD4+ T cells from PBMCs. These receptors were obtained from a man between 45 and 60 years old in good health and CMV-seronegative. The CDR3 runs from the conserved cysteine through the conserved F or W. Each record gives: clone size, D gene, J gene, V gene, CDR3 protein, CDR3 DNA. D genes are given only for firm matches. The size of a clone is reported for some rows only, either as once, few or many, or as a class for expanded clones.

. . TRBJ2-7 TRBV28 CASGAGTLLGYF TGTGCCAGCGGGGCCGGGACTCTCCTCGGGTACTTC
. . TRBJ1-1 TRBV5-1 CASSLNAVPLGTEAFF TGCGCCAGCAGCTTGAACGCCGTTCCCCTGGGCACTGAAGCTTTCTTT
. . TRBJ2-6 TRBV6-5 CASSYGGAGANVLTF TGTGCCAGCAGTTACGGCGGGGCTGGGGCCAACGTCCTGACTTTC
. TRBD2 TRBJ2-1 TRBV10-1 CASSPTSGAYNEQFF TGCGCCAGTAGTCCTACTAGCGGAGCCTACAATGAGCAGTTCTTC
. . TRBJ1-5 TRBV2 CASSDRSNQPQHF TGTGCCAGCAGTGACCGAAGCAATCAGCCCCAGCATTTT
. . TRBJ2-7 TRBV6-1 CASSEGTGRGVHEQYF TGTGCCAGCAGTGAAGGGACCGGCAGGGGCGTGCACGAGCAGTACTTC
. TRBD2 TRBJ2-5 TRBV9 CASSSGTSGGLQETQYF TGTGCCAGCAGCTCTGGGACTAGCGGGGGTCTCCAAGAGACCCAGTACTTC
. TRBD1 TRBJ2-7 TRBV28 CASSATGSEQYF TGTGCCAGCAGTGCGACAGGGTCGGAGCAGTACTTC
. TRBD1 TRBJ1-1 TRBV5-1 CASSLVVAGGTEAFF TGCGCCAGCAGCTTGGTAGTGGCAGGGGGAACTGAAGCTTTCTTT
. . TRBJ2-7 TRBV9 CASSVGGWDEQYF TGTGCCAGCAGCGTAGGGGGGTGGGACGAGCAGTACTTC
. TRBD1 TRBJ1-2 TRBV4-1 CASSQEDRVNYGYTF TGCGCCAGCAGCCAAGAGGACAGGGTGAACTATGGCTACACCTTC
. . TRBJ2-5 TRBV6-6 CASSVEGGLETQYF TGTGCCAGCAGTGTGGAGGGGGGATTGGAGACCCAGTACTTC
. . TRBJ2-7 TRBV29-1 CSVGVAYEQYF TGCAGCGTTGGCGTTGCCTACGAGCAGTACTTC
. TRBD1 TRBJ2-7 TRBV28 CASSSGQGRDEQYF TGTGCCAGCAGTTCGGGACAGGGGAGGGACGAGCAGTACTTC
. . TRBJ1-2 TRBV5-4 CASSQREQGRYGYTF TGTGCCAGCAGCCAGAGGGAACAGGGTCGCTATGGCTACACCTTC
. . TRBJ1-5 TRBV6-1 CASGQYSNQPQHF TGTGCCAGCGGGCAGTATAGCAATCAGCCCCAGCATTTT
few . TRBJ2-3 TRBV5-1 CASSLTPGHRTDTQYF TGCGCCAGCAGCTTGACACCGGGACACCGCACAGATACGCAGTATTTT
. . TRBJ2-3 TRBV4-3 CASSQARVDYSSHTQYF TGCGCCAGCAGCCAAGCCCGGGTGGACTACTCAAGCCATACGCAGTATTTT
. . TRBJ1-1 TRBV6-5 CASSYVRGETEAFF TGTGCCAGCAGTTACGTAAGGGGCGAGACTGAAGCTTTCTTT
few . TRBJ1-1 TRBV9 CASSVVAGREAFF TGTGCCAGCAGCGTAGTCGCAGGGAGGGAAGCTTTCTTT
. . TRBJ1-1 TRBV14 CASSQDSGVTEAFF TGTGCCAGCAGCCAAGACTCCGGCGTCACTGAAGCTTTCTTT
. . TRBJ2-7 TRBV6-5 CASSPTGGWAYEQYF TGTGCCAGCAGTCCCACCGGGGGTTGGGCCTACGAGCAGTACTTC
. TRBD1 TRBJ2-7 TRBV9 CASSVKPGQGSEQYF TGTGCCAGCAGCGTGAAGCCGGGACAGGGGAGTGAGCAGTACTTC
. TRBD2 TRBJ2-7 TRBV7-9 CASSFPASGHYEQYF TGTGCCAGCAGCTTCCCGGCTAGCGGGCACTACGAGCAGTACTTC
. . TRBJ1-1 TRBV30 CAWRGRPSSPEAFF TGTGCCTGGAGGGGGAGACCGTCCTCGCCTGAAGCTTTCTTT
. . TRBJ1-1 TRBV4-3 CASSQDPQGANTEAFF TGCGCCAGCAGCCAAGACCCCCAAGGGGCCAACACTGAAGCTTTCTTT
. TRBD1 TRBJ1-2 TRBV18 CASSPGQGRVSYGYTF TGTGCCAGCTCACCCGGACAGGGGAGAGTTTCGTATGGCTACACCTTC
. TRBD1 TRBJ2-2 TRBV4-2 CASSQEVTGTANTGELFF TGTGCCAGCAGCCAAGAGGTTACCGGGACAGCGAACACCGGGGAGCTGTTTTTT
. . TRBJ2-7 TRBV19 CASSIDRQYEQYF TGTGCCAGTAGTATAGATCGGCAGTACGAGCAGTACTTC
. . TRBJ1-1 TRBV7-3 CASSPGRGNTEAFF TGTGCCAGCAGCCCGGGACGGGGGAACACTGAAGCTTTCTTT
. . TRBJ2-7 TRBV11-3 CASSLDLTHEQYF TGTGCCAGCAGCTTAGATCTGACCCACGAGCAGTACTTC
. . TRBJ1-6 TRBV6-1 CASSEAGYNSPLHF TGTGCCAGCAGTGAAGCGGGGTATAATTCACCCCTCCACTTT
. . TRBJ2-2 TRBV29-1 CSVTRGNTGELFF TGCAGCGTGACACGCGGGAACACCGGGGAGCTGTTTTTT
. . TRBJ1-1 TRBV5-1 CASSLVDNTEAFF TGCGCCAGCAGCTTGGTTGATAACACTGAAGCTTTCTTT
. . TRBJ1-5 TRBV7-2 CASSFQGNSNQPQHF TGTGCCAGCAGCTTCCAGGGTAATAGCAATCAGCCCCAGCATTTT
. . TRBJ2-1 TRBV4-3 CASSQGPVRNEQFF TGCGCCAGCAGCCAAGGTCCAGTGAGGAATGAGCAGTTCTTC
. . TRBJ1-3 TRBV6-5 CASSSDRRNGNTIYF TGTGCCAGCAGCAGCGACCGTCGAAATGGAAACACCATATATTTT
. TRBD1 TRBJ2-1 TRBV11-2 CASSQDRDREQFF TGTGCCAGCAGTCAAGACAGGGACCGGGAGCAGTTCTTC
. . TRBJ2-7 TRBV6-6 CASSSPPSAYEQYF TGTGCCAGCAGTTCCCCTCCGTCTGCCTACGAGCAGTACTTC
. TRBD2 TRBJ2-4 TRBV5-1 CASSSGGGNIQYF TGCGCCAGCAGCTCCGGGGGGGGAAACATTCAGTACTTC
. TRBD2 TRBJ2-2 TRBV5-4 CASSLDNGLAGVGELFF TGTGCCAGCAGCCTAGACAACGGACTAGCGGGGGTCGGGGAGCTGTTTTTT
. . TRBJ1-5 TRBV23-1 CASSLTYDSNQPQHF TGCGCCAGCAGTCTGACTTATGATAGCAATCAGCCCCAGCATTTT
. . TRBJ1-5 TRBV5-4 CASSLDGGGSNQPQHF TGTGCCAGCAGCTTAGATGGGGGCGGGAGCAATCAGCCCCAGCATTTT
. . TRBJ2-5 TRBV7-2 CASSLGRETQYF TGTGCCAGCAGCTTAGGCCGGGAGACCCAGTACTTC
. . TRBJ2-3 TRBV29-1 CSVGTSTDTQYF TGCAGCGTAGGGACGAGTACGGATACGCAGTATTTT
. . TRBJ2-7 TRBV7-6 CASSPQPGTLEQYF TGTGCCAGCAGCCCCCAACCCGGGACCTTAGAGCAGTACTTC
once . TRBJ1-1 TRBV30 CAWSAGHRNTEAFF TGTGCCTGGAGCGCAGGACACCGGAACACTGAAGCTTTCTTT
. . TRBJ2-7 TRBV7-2 CASSPDGAAREQYF TGTGCCAGCAGCCCCGACGGGGCCGCCCGCGAGCAGTACTTC
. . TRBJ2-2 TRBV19 CASSGHLYTGELFF TGTGCCAGTTCGGGACACCTATACACCGGGGAGCTGTTTTTT
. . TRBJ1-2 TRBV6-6 CASSFDPLSAGYTF TGTGCCAGCAGTTTTGACCCTCTGTCGGCGGGCTACACCTTC
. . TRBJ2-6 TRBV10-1 CASSPRRECDYSGANVLTF TGCGCCAGCAGTCCACGACGGGAGTGTGACTACTCTGGGGCCAACGTCCTGACTTTC
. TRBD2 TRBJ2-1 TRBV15 CATSRGLGNEQFF TGTGCCACCAGCAGGGGACTAGGAAATGAGCAGTTCTTC
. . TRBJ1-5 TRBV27 CASSFSGVGQPQHF TGTGCCAGCAGTTTTTCAGGGGTGGGGCAGCCCCAGCATTTT
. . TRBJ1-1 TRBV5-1 CASQQGEDTEAFF TGCGCCAGCCAACAGGGAGAGGACACTGAAGCTTTCTTT